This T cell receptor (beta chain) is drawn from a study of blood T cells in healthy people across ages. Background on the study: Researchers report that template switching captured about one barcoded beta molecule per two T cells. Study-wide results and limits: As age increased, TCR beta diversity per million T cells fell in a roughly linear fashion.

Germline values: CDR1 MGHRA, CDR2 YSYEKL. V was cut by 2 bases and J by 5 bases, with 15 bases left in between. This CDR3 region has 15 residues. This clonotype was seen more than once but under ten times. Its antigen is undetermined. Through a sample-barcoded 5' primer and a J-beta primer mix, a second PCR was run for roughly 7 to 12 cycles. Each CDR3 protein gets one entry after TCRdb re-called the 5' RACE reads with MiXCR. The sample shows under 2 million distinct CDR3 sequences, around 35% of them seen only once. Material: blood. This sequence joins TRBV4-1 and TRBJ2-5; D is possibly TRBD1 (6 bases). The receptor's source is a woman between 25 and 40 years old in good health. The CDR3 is CASSQRAQGYETQYF. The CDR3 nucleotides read TGCGCCAGCAGCCAACGGGCCCAGGGGTATGAGACCCAGTACTTC.